A selection of T cell receptor beta chains follows, all from one sample in a study of blood T cell repertoires in COVID-19. The table came from immunoSEQ multiplex PCR; TCRdb's copy has only in-frame clones and leaves some out. The sample holds tens of thousands of clones, roughly 89% seen once. The source material was peripheral blood. These receptors all come from a man in his 60s with active or convalescent COVID-19. The CDR3 runs from the conserved cysteine through the conserved F or W. Fields, in order: CDR3 protein, J gene, V gene.

cdr3_aa: CASSAPQPGDSYEQYF
j_call: TRBJ2-7
v_call: TRBV13

cdr3_aa: CASRERTSGEQYF
j_call: TRBJ2-7
v_call: TRBV5-1

cdr3_aa: CASSPRGGSAYNEQFF
j_call: TRBJ2-1
v_call: TRBV7-3

cdr3_aa: CAWSDNRKSYEQYF
j_call: TRBJ2-7
v_call: TRBV30

cdr3_aa: CASSFRASGASTDTQYF
j_call: TRBJ2-3
v_call: TRBV7-9

cdr3_aa: CASRPGLAGGTDTQYF
j_call: TRBJ2-3
v_call: TRBV5-1

cdr3_aa: CASSFRGLAGGPSSTDTQYF
j_call: TRBJ2-3
v_call: TRBV27

cdr3_aa: CASSFTGGNTIYF
j_call: TRBJ1-3
v_call: TRBV19

cdr3_aa: CASSPERGYTF
j_call: TRBJ1-2
v_call: TRBV7-2

cdr3_aa: CASSLISARGYEQYF
j_call: TRBJ2-7
v_call: TRBV13

cdr3_aa: CASSPDIQQFF
j_call: TRBJ2-1
v_call: TRBV7-9

cdr3_aa: CASSRLDSGPSTDTQYF
j_call: TRBJ2-3
v_call: TRBV3-1/TRBV3-2

cdr3_aa: CASSLRLSSGNTIYF
j_call: TRBJ1-3
v_call: TRBV11-2

cdr3_aa: CASSVDSFAGAFF
j_call: TRBJ1-1
v_call: TRBV9

cdr3_aa: CASSGGWGTEAFF
j_call: TRBJ1-1
v_call: TRBV28

cdr3_aa: CASSLLQPPYEQYF
j_call: TRBJ2-7
v_call: TRBV28

cdr3_aa: CASSPGVNEQFF
j_call: TRBJ2-1
v_call: TRBV18

cdr3_aa: CASSSTGAEQYF
j_call: TRBJ2-7
v_call: TRBV12-3/TRBV12-4

cdr3_aa: CASSPRDTINEKLFF
j_call: TRBJ1-4
v_call: TRBV7-8

cdr3_aa: CATSSQGGSYNEQFF
j_call: TRBJ2-1
v_call: TRBV15

cdr3_aa: CASSIGLAGVIETQYF
j_call: TRBJ2-5
v_call: TRBV19

cdr3_aa: CASSLSRKTYEQYF
j_call: TRBJ2-7
v_call: TRBV7-2

cdr3_aa: CASSLRQGAYEQYF
j_call: TRBJ2-7
v_call: TRBV11-1

cdr3_aa: CASSFSQGITGANVLTF
j_call: TRBJ2-6
v_call: TRBV7-9

cdr3_aa: CASSSRTISHTQYF
j_call: TRBJ2-3
v_call: TRBV5-1

cdr3_aa: CASRTDNYGYTF
j_call: TRBJ1-2
v_call: TRBV18

cdr3_aa: CASGGDTGELFF
j_call: TRBJ2-2
v_call: TRBV19

cdr3_aa: CASSLEASGRYTDTQYF
j_call: TRBJ2-3
v_call: TRBV7-9

cdr3_aa: CASRPIYGTNAYEQYF
j_call: TRBJ2-7
v_call: TRBV27

cdr3_aa: CASSRRRDLYNEQFF
j_call: TRBJ2-1
v_call: TRBV10-1

cdr3_aa: CAWSSRGLASLYIHNEQFF
j_call: TRBJ2-1
v_call: TRBV30

cdr3_aa: CASSPSIAGTGGSGELFF
j_call: TRBJ2-2
v_call: TRBV28

cdr3_aa: CASSGPDSPLHF
j_call: TRBJ1-6
v_call: TRBV11-3

cdr3_aa: CASSEASGLAGSEQYF
j_call: TRBJ2-7
v_call: TRBV2

cdr3_aa: CASSFDRGSTEAFF
j_call: TRBJ1-1
v_call: TRBV6-5

cdr3_aa: CASNRGINEQFF
j_call: TRBJ2-1
v_call: TRBV7-9

cdr3_aa: CASRPHAGGGGNQPQHF
j_call: TRBJ1-5
v_call: TRBV28

cdr3_aa: CASSYTTNDVSFLSNQPQHF
j_call: TRBJ1-5
v_call: TRBV6-2/TRBV6-3

cdr3_aa: CASSGQSSGSYNEQFF
j_call: TRBJ2-1
v_call: TRBV6-4

cdr3_aa: CASTGLAGGYEQFF
j_call: TRBJ2-1
v_call: TRBV27

cdr3_aa: CASSVEGFSYEQYF
j_call: TRBJ2-7
v_call: TRBV2

cdr3_aa: CASSISSRETQYF
j_call: TRBJ2-5
v_call: TRBV19

cdr3_aa: CASRYGVAGESEQYF
j_call: TRBJ2-7
v_call: TRBV5-4

cdr3_aa: CASSPGSDYGYTF
j_call: TRBJ1-2
v_call: TRBV18

cdr3_aa: CASSPTGMNTEAFF
j_call: TRBJ1-1
v_call: TRBV11-2

cdr3_aa: CASRQNFLAEQFF
j_call: TRBJ2-1
v_call: TRBV2